The entry below gives a single T cell receptor (beta chain) sequence along with its context. Its antigen is unknown. With 6 bases removed from V and 0 bases from J, the gap between germline ends came to 4 bases. In germline, CDR1 is SGDLS, CDR2 YYNGEE. The CDR3 has 12 amino acids. This record belongs to a study of T cell responses to AZD1222 COVID-19 vaccine. Study summary: Samples with a second dose at about 4 or about 12 weeks were pooled together.

Regarding the study as a whole: Donors were largely white British and mainly female; clonal diversity was possibly underestimated. Spike-specific TCR breadth and depth grew following two AZD1222 doses. CD4 TCRs associated with vaccination spanned spike, dominating at 160-218 and 743-854.

This table comes from immunoSEQ multiplex PCR, and its TCRdb copy is limited to in-frame clones, with some not included. The sample carries approximately 100,000 clones, roughly 87% recorded once. The specimen comprised peripheral blood, sampled on day 0 of AZD1222 vaccination. V and J are TRBV9 and TRBJ1-3; D unclear. The clonotype comes from an adult in good health. The CDR3 region is CASTSSGNTIYF. Here the CDR3 DNA reads TGTGCCAGCACCTCCTCTGGAAACACCATATATTTT. Full variable domain (rest looked up from reference TRBV9 and TRBJ1-3): DSGVTQTPKHLITATGQRVTLRCSPRSGDLSVYWYQQSLDQGLQFLIQYYNGEERAKGNILERFSAQQFPDLHSELNLSSLELGDSALYFCASTSSGNTIYFGEGSWLTVV.